This TCR beta chain was identified in a study of OX40 agonist ivuxolimab in advanced cancers. Clones were read by immunoSEQ multiplex PCR, and TCRdb kept only the in-frame ones, dropping some. The table lists roughly 86,000 clones, roughly 92% of them singletons. The CDR3 is made up of 14 amino acids. The V gene's germline CDR1 is LNHDA and CDR2 SQIVND (reference sequence). V lost 7 bases, J lost 1 base, and 11 bases lay in between. This clone came up once. The material was CD4+ or CD8+ T cells sorted from blood, obtained in a trial of the OX40 agonist ivuxolimab. The V call is TRBV19, the J call TRBJ1-5; a weak D match, TRBD1 (5 bases). The receptor was isolated from an adult with an advanced solid tumor such as melanoma, head and neck, liver or kidney cancer. The CDR3 DNA sequence: TGTGCCAGTATCGGGGGACTCAGCAATCAGCCCCAGCATTTT. Its protein product is CASIGGLSNQPQHF.